This T cell receptor (beta chain) was sequenced in a study of liver allograft versus peripheral blood T cells. Across the whole study: Transplanted livers and recipients' peripheral blood had their T cell receptor repertoires compared.

MiXCR, applied by TCRdb to the reads, yields one record per CDR3 protein. The table lists 9,500 to 12,000 distinct CDR3 sequences, 15% to 20% of them singletons, with about 1.7% in the top ten. Study-level results: Reportedly, the T cell receptor repertoires present inside liver allografts differed from those in peripheral blood.

This clonotype is judged medium-sized (0.01 to 0.1%). The antigen remains unidentified. The receptor was isolated from a human patient who had a liver transplant. A share of the T cells may be of graft donor origin.

CDR3 nucleotide sequence: TGTGCCAGCAGCCCAGCCACCGGGGAGCTGTTTTTT. Protein: CASSPATGELFF. J is TRBJ2-2 and V is TRBV6-2 or TRBV6-3; D gene ambiguous. The germline gives CDR1 MNHEY, CDR2 SVGEGT. The V gene lost 6 bases and the J gene lost 4 bases, with 6 bases spanning the gap. The CDR3 spans 12 residues.